This T cell receptor (beta chain) was retrieved from a study of technical replicates of blood from a few donors. The protocol was immunoSEQ multiplex PCR, while the TCRdb copy is restricted to in-frame clones and leaves out a portion. The sample has tens of thousands of clones, more than 90% seen once; the top ten hold 0.41%. The V segment lost 1 base and the J segment 7 bases; nucleotides outside the gene matches: 0. The CDR3 sequence is 14 residues long. Germline lookup yields CDR1 LGHNA and CDR2 YNFKEQ. The receptor was derived from a human donor in good health. V usage is TRBV4-2 and J usage is TRBJ2-1; 11 nucleotides line up with TRBD2. The sample comprised T cells isolated from PBMCs. Here the CDR3 DNA reads TGTGCCAGCAGCCAAGGACTAGCGGGAAATGAGCAGTTCTTC. Residues: CASSQGLAGNEQFF.